These 22 T cell receptor beta chains originate from one sample sequenced in a study of cytomegalovirus exposure and HLA in healthy donors. Primers: 60 Vbeta forward and 13 Jbeta reverse. Repertoires were generated with immunoSEQ multiplex PCR, while TCRdb's copy carries only in-frame clones and drops some. The data hold fewer than 250,000 clones, with roughly four fifths observed a single time. What was sequenced was PBMCs. The receptors shown here come from a woman aged 25 to 39 in good health and CMV-seropositive.

The chain links TRBV5-4 to TRBJ1-1, with D possibly matching TRBD1 (6 bases). The CDR3 runs 15 residues. Trimming pared 2 bases from V and 7 bases from J, leaving 18 bases between. CDR1 is SGHNT, CDR2 YYREEE, per germline (reference sequence). The CDR3 bases are TGTGCCAGCAGCTTACGGGGGGCGCATAAGGGTGAAGCTTTCTTT. This codes for CASSLRGAHKGEAFF.

The V call is TRBV4-2, the J call TRBJ1-2; D is unresolved. The length of the CDR3 is 14 residues. Deletions cut 4 bases from V and 0 bases from J, with 9 bases between. From germline, CDR1 is LGHNA and CDR2 YNFKEQ. This CDR3 is CASSPREANYGYTF. Written as DNA, the CDR3 is TGTGCCAGCAGCCCCCGGGAAGCTAACTATGGCTACACCTTC.

The chain is built from TRBV27 and TRBJ2-5; no firm D call. The CDR3 length is 10 residues. CDR1 and CDR2 from the germline V gene are MNHEY and SMNVEV (reference sequence). The V gene lost 8 bases and the J gene lost 6 bases, with 7 bases spanning the gap. As DNA, the CDR3 is TGTGCCAGCCCCCTAAAGACCCAGTACTTC. It yields the protein CASPLKTQYF.

The V call is TRBV6-9, the J call TRBJ2-7; TRBD2 aligns across 10 bases. The germline gives CDR1 MNHGY, CDR2 SVAAGI. The CDR3 runs to 16 residues. V dropped 8 bases and J dropped 0; count of bases not matched to a gene: 10. The CDR3 reads CASPGLAVTSSYEQYF. The CDR3 nucleotides are TGTGCCAGCCCAGGACTAGCGGTTACGTCCTCCTACGAGCAGTACTTC.

The chain carries TRBV27 and TRBJ2-5; tentatively, D is TRBD2 (5 bases). The J call may be mistaken, given a closer DNA end match to TRBJ2-7. This CDR3 has 13 amino acids. The V gene's germline CDR1 is MNHEY and CDR2 SMNVEV (reference sequence). CDR3 coding DNA: TGTGCCAGCAGGGACCTCGGGGTGGCCGAGCAGTACTTC. Its protein product is CASRDLGVAEQYF.

There are a few counts of this clone. The chain employs TRBV10-2 and TRBJ1-1, with 9 bases identical to TRBD1. Germline V gene sequence: CDR1 WSHSY, CDR2 SAAADI. The CDR3 is 15 residues long. V lost 7 bases to trimming and J lost 1 base; unmatched junction nucleotides: 7. CDR3 DNA: TGCGCCAGCACACCTTGGACAGGGGAGAACACTGAAGCTTTCTTT. Translating gives CASTPWTGENTEAFF.

The CDR3, as DNA: TGTGCTAGTGGTTCGGGGGAACAGGGCACAGATACGCAGTATTTT. This translates into CASGSGEQGTDTQYF. The chain is built from TRBV12-5 and TRBJ2-3; a possible D gene is TRBD2 (6 bases). CDR1 is LGHNT, CDR2 FRNRAP, per germline. The CDR3 loop spans 15 amino acids. The V end lost 4 bases, the J end lost 1 base, and 12 bases lay between the germline ends.

The V call is TRBV27, the J call TRBJ2-1; TRBD2 matches 10 bases. Germline V lookup: CDR1 MNHEY, CDR2 SMNVEV (reference sequence). Trimming took 8 bases from V and 3 from J; bases not matched to a gene: 7. The CDR3 sequence is 15 residues long. The CDR3 DNA sequence: TGTGCCAGCCATCCCCTAGCGGGGGTCTACAATGAGCAGTTCTTC. Protein sequence: CASHPLAGVYNEQFF.

There are a few counts of this clone. The V call is TRBV29-1, the J call TRBJ2-5, with 9 bases fitting TRBD2. The DNA matches TRBJ2-7 better at its end, which makes the J call doubtful. Germline V lookup: CDR1 SQVTM, CDR2 ANQGSEA. The CDR3 totals 16 residues. The CDR3 DNA follows: TGCAGCGTTGTATATTGGGGTAGCGGGAGAGGATACGAGCAGTACTTC. This codes for CSVVYWGSGRGYEQYF.

The chain links TRBV7-8 to TRBJ1-2, with 7 bases that match TRBD1. CDR3 size: 15 residues. Losses at the gene ends were 6 bases for V and 4 bases for J; bases not matched to a gene: 11. Germline CDR1 SGHVS, CDR2 FQNEAQ. CDR3 sequence: CASRQSTGTAYGYTF. The CDR3 DNA sequence: TGTGCCAGCAGACAAAGTACCGGGACAGCCTATGGCTACACCTTC.

This chain uses TRBV10-1 with TRBJ2-5; 9 positions agree with TRBD1. The J call is doubtful: the DNA matches TRBJ2-7 better. The CDR3 length is 15 residues. The V gene's germline CDR1 is WNHNN and CDR2 SYGVQD (reference sequence). The CDR3, as DNA: TGCGCCAGCAGTGCTTCCGGGACAGGGACGGACGAGCAGTACTTC. It translates to CASSASGTGTDEQYF.

This clone occurred a few times. This chain joins TRBV6-5 and TRBJ1-1, with D unresolved. CDR3 length equals 14 residues. Trimming pared 5 bases from V and 4 bases from J, leaving 14 bases between. Germline CDR1 is MNHEY and CDR2 is SVGAGI. CDR3 sequence reads: CASSDGRGITEAFF. DNA of the CDR3: TGTGCCAGCAGTGACGGACGGGGAATCACTGAAGCTTTCTTT.

On this clone: Within the sample, other DNA sequences also encode this same CDR3. The chain joins TRBV11-2 to TRBJ1-2, with 7 bases identical to TRBD1. Germline V gives CDR1 SGHAT, CDR2 FQNNGV. The CDR3 is 13 residues long. Unmatched junction bases numbered 0, after V lost 0 bases and J lost 5 bases. CDR3 region: CASSLDRGYGYTF. CDR3 DNA: TGTGCCAGCAGCTTAGACAGGGGGTATGGCTACACCTTC.

The chain uses TRBV27 and TRBJ1-5, with D maybe TRBD1 (6 bases). Trimming stripped 5 bases from V and 1 base from J, with 9 bases between. Germline V CDR1 and CDR2: MNHEY, SMNVEV (reference sequence). This CDR3 spans 14 amino acids. The chain's CDR3 is CASSPRGSNQPQHF. CDR3 in DNA: TGTGCCAGCAGTCCCAGGGGCAGCAATCAGCCCCAGCATTTT.

The J gene is TRBJ1-1, the V gene TRBV6-1, with no clear D. Trimming removed 6 bases from V and 2 bases from J, with 10 bases in between. The CDR3 contains 13 residues. The V gene's germline CDR1 is MNHNS and CDR2 SASEGT. The CDR3 sequence: CASREIANTEAFF. The CDR3 DNA is TGTGCCAGCAGGGAGATTGCCAACACTGAAGCTTTCTTT.

This clone was detected only a few times. The rearrangement joins TRBV27 to TRBJ2-7; D not certain. This CDR3 has 14 amino acids. The V gene's germline CDR1 is MNHEY and CDR2 SMNVEV (reference sequence). Trimming left V 5 bases short and J 4 bases short, with 15 bases between. CDR3 DNA: TGTGCCAGCAGTCCCCGCTTATATCGGTACGAGCAGTACTTC. Its protein product is CASSPRLYRYEQYF.

In DNA form, the CDR3 reads TGTGCCAGCAGTTCTACACCGGGAGAGGGGCAGTTCTTC. Protein sequence: CASSSTPGEGQFF. The rearrangement joins TRBV6-5 to TRBJ2-1; maybe TRBD2 (6 bases). The CDR3 is 13 residues long. V shed 4 bases and J shed 12 bases, with 16 bases lying between them. CDR1 MNHEY and CDR2 SVGAGI come from the germline V gene.

This clone was seen more than once but under ten times. The rearrangement uses TRBV5-4 and TRBJ2-7; TRBD1 might be the D (7 bases). V was trimmed by 5 bases and J by 0 bases, leaving 9 bases between them. The CDR3 totals 13 residues. Germline V CDR1 and CDR2: SGHNT, YYREEE (reference sequence). CDR3 nucleotide sequence: TGTGCCAGCAGGCGGGACAGCTCCTACGAGCAGTACTTC. Its protein product is CASRRDSSYEQYF.

This clone was counted a single time. The V gene is TRBV18, the J gene TRBJ1-4, with D possibly TRBD1 on 6 matching bases. The germline CDR1 and CDR2 sequences are KGHSH and LQKENI. The CDR3 spans 15 residues. V was clipped by 1 base and J by 8 bases, with 14 bases between them. The CDR3 region has the DNA TGTGCCAGCTCACCACAACAGGGAATTGGGGAAAAACTGTTTTTT. Its protein is CASSPQQGIGEKLFF.

The rearrangement uses TRBV29-1 and TRBJ2-1, with 9 bases lining up with TRBD1. The CDR3 has 14 amino acids. V was pared by 3 bases and J by 5 bases, with 5 bases of the junction left unmatched. CDR1 is SQVTM, CDR2 ANQGSEA, per germline. CDR3: CSVDGRTGDNEQFF. The DNA of the CDR3 is TGCAGCGTTGATGGGCGGACAGGGGACAATGAGCAGTTCTTC.

The chain uses TRBV4-1 and TRBJ2-7; D ambiguous. The ends were cut back, 0 bases at V and 0 bases at J, with 9 bases in the middle. This CDR3 spans 15 amino acids. Germline V lookup: CDR1 MGHRA, CDR2 YSYEKL. CDR3 sequence (DNA): TGCGCCAGCAGCCAAGATTTACAGCCCTCCTACGAGCAGTACTTC. Amino acids: CASSQDLQPSYEQYF.

The gene calls are TRBV6-5 and TRBJ2-1; D gene unclear. The CDR3 has 14 amino acids. V lost 3 bases to trimming and J lost 3 bases, with 9 bases between them. The germline V gene has CDR1 MNHEY and CDR2 SVGAGI. CDR3 DNA sequence: TGTGCCAGCAGTTATGATCCGGGCTACAATGAGCAGTTCTTC. The encoded protein is CASSYDPGYNEQFF.